This is a list of T cell receptor beta chains from one sample in a study of T cell changes during pregnancy in multiple sclerosis. Using immunoSEQ multiplex PCR, the repertoire was profiled, and TCRdb retains in-frame clones only, with some absent. The sample carries tens of thousands of clones, about 93% recorded once. Source: CD4+ T cells from peripheral blood mononuclear cells, taken in the third trimester of pregnancy. The receptors shown here come from a female donor with multiple sclerosis, enrolled in a pregnancy study. CDR3s include the opening cysteine and the closing phenylalanine or tryptophan. A D gene is named only where the DNA matches it firmly. Not all rows give a size; the values are once, few, many and, for expanded clones, a class.

J gene: TRBJ2-5; clone size: -; D gene: -; V gene: TRBV7-6; CDR3 protein: CASSSKLVRQETQYF; CDR3 DNA: TGTGCCAGCAGTTCAAAACTAGTTCGGCAAGAGACCCAGTACTTC
J gene: TRBJ1-5; clone size: -; D gene: -; V gene: TRBV19; CDR3 protein: CASRTGNSNQPQHF; CDR3 DNA: TGTGCCAGCCGGACGGGGAATAGCAATCAGCCCCAGCATTTT
J gene: TRBJ1-1; clone size: -; D gene: -; V gene: TRBV7-3; CDR3 protein: CASSLQGGITEAFF; CDR3 DNA: TGTGCCAGCAGCTTACAGGGAGGGATCACTGAAGCTTTCTTT
J gene: TRBJ2-5; clone size: -; D gene: -; V gene: TRBV5-4; CDR3 protein: CASSLGAGPGETQYF; CDR3 DNA: TGTGCCAGCAGCTTGGGGGCAGGGCCAGGGGAGACCCAGTACTTC
J gene: TRBJ2-3; clone size: -; D gene: TRBD2; V gene: TRBV2; CDR3 protein: CASRRRGAFSTDTQYF; CDR3 DNA: TGTGCCAGCAGGAGGCGGGGGGCCTTTAGCACAGATACGCAGTATTTT
J gene: TRBJ1-3; clone size: -; D gene: TRBD1; V gene: TRBV9; CDR3 protein: CASSINDRAGNTIYF; CDR3 DNA: TGTGCCAGCAGCATCAATGACAGGGCTGGAAACACCATATATTTT
J gene: TRBJ2-2; clone size: -; D gene: TRBD1; V gene: TRBV7-7; CDR3 protein: CASSHWGQGRTGELFF; CDR3 DNA: TGTGCCAGCAGCCACTGGGGACAGGGGAGGACCGGGGAGCTGTTTTTT
J gene: TRBJ2-3; clone size: -; D gene: TRBD2; V gene: TRBV29-1; CDR3 protein: CSVRQREAPDTQYF; CDR3 DNA: TGCAGCGTTCGACAGCGGGAGGCCCCAGATACGCAGTATTTT
J gene: TRBJ2-7; clone size: -; D gene: TRBD2; V gene: TRBV19; CDR3 protein: CASSHPGGGYEQYF; CDR3 DNA: TGTGCCAGTAGTCACCCGGGGGGGGGCTACGAGCAGTACTTC
J gene: TRBJ2-7; clone size: -; D gene: TRBD2; V gene: TRBV2; CDR3 protein: CASSEAGGSSYEQYF; CDR3 DNA: TGTGCCAGCAGTGAAGCGGGCGGGAGCTCCTACGAGCAGTACTTC
J gene: TRBJ2-1; clone size: once; D gene: TRBD1; V gene: TRBV7-2; CDR3 protein: CASSSDRGYNEQFF; CDR3 DNA: TGTGCCAGCAGCTCTGACAGGGGTTACAATGAGCAGTTCTTC
J gene: TRBJ2-2; clone size: once; D gene: -; V gene: TRBV10-2; CDR3 protein: CASRGGGMGTGELFF; CDR3 DNA: TGCGCCAGCAGAGGGGGAGGGATGGGCACCGGGGAGCTGTTTTTT
J gene: TRBJ1-1; clone size: once; D gene: -; V gene: TRBV5-4; CDR3 protein: CASSSNSRVEAFF; CDR3 DNA: TGTGCCAGCAGCTCAAATTCTCGGGTGGAAGCTTTCTTT
J gene: TRBJ2-1; clone size: -; D gene: TRBD2; V gene: TRBV5-3; CDR3 protein: CARSLVRRERCNEQFF; CDR3 DNA: TGTGCCAGAAGCTTGGTAAGGCGGGAGCGCTGCAATGAGCAGTTCTTC
J gene: TRBJ1-6; clone size: -; D gene: -; V gene: TRBV6-5; CDR3 protein: CASSYSMANSPLHF; CDR3 DNA: TGTGCCAGCAGTTACTCGATGGCTAATTCACCCCTCCACTTT
J gene: TRBJ1-1; clone size: -; D gene: TRBD1; V gene: TRBV5-5; CDR3 protein: CASSSDRGLLESKAFF; CDR3 DNA: TGTGCCAGCAGCTCGGACAGGGGGCTTCTAGAGTCTAAAGCTTTCTTT
J gene: TRBJ1-6; clone size: -; D gene: TRBD1; V gene: TRBV2; CDR3 protein: CASGGQGGRYNSPLHF; CDR3 DNA: TGTGCCAGCGGGGGACAGGGCGGACGCTATAATTCACCCCTCCACTTT
J gene: TRBJ2-7; clone size: -; D gene: TRBD1; V gene: TRBV6-1; CDR3 protein: CASSARDRGYEQYF; CDR3 DNA: TGTGCCAGCAGTGCCCGGGACAGAGGGTACGAGCAGTACTTC
J gene: TRBJ2-1; clone size: -; D gene: TRBD2; V gene: TRBV27; CDR3 protein: CASSLGTSGRVGVRNEQFF; CDR3 DNA: TGTGCCAGCAGTTTGGGGACTAGCGGGAGGGTTGGGGTGAGAAATGAGCAGTTCTTC
J gene: TRBJ2-3; clone size: -; D gene: -; V gene: TRBV21-1; CDR3 protein: CASSTSGPTDTQYF; CDR3 DNA: TGTGCCAGCAGCACTAGCGGTCCCACAGATACGCAGTATTTT
J gene: TRBJ2-3; clone size: -; D gene: TRBD2; V gene: TRBV4-2; CDR3 protein: CASSQARGGGRAAADTQYF; CDR3 DNA: TGTGCCAGCAGCCAGGCCCGGGGGGGCGGGAGGGCCGCGGCGGATACGCAGTATTTT
J gene: TRBJ1-2; clone size: -; D gene: -; V gene: TRBV28; CDR3 protein: CASSPRGFNYGYTF; CDR3 DNA: TGTGCCAGCAGTCCTAGGGGTTTCAACTATGGCTACACCTTC
J gene: TRBJ2-4; clone size: -; D gene: TRBD1; V gene: TRBV27; CDR3 protein: CASSLVGLGQGFLAKNIQYF; CDR3 DNA: TGTGCCAGCAGTTTAGTCGGGTTGGGACAGGGTTTCTTAGCCAAAAACATTCAGTACTTC
J gene: TRBJ2-7; clone size: -; D gene: -; V gene: TRBV5-1; CDR3 protein: CASGASGLYEQYF; CDR3 DNA: TGCGCCAGCGGCGCAAGCGGCCTCTACGAGCAGTACTTC
J gene: TRBJ2-2; clone size: -; D gene: -; V gene: TRBV28; CDR3 protein: CASSPPRGNTGELFF; CDR3 DNA: TGTGCCAGCAGCCCTCCCCGGGGGAACACCGGGGAGCTGTTTTTT
J gene: TRBJ2-1; clone size: -; D gene: TRBD2; V gene: TRBV9; CDR3 protein: CASSPGGGGDNEQFF; CDR3 DNA: TGTGCCAGCAGCCCCGGTGGGGGGGGAGACAATGAGCAGTTCTTC